These 30 T cell receptor beta chains originate from one sample sequenced in a study of T cell responses to AZD1222 COVID-19 vaccine. Profiled with immunoSEQ multiplex PCR; TCRdb holds only in-frame clones, not every one. The repertoire consists of 200,000 or so clones, with more than 75% occurring once and the leading ten covering approximately 2.7%. Sequencing used peripheral blood, obtained on day 0 of MenACWY control vaccination. The receptors were sampled from an adult in good health.

The chain is built from TRBV10-3 and TRBJ2-1; 7 bases agree with TRBD1. The CDR3 sequence is 14 residues long. The J segment lost 4 bases and the V segment lost 10 bases, leaving 10 bases of the junction unmatched. From germline, CDR1 is ENHRY and CDR2 SYGVKD. DNA of the CDR3: TGTGCCACTACAGGGGCCCTCGGGTACAATGAGCAGTTCTTC. Amino acid sequence: CATTGALGYNEQFF.

This clone was recorded only once. J is TRBJ2-1 and V is TRBV6-5; 11 nucleotides agree with TRBD2. Looked up from germline, CDR1 is MNHEY and CDR2 is SVGAGI. CDR3 length equals 14 residues. V lost 6 bases and J lost 13; bases outside the gene matches: 11. CDR3 in DNA: TGTGCCAGCAGGTATAGCGGGGGGGCCTCGAAACAGTTCTTC. Translating it yields CASRYSGGASKQFF.

This chain uses TRBV5-1 with TRBJ2-2; TRBD2 agrees at 9 bases. CDR1 is SGHRS and CDR2 is YFSETQ in the germline V gene. The J segment lost 0 bases and the V segment lost 4 bases, leaving 1 base of the junction unmatched. This CDR3 has 15 amino acids. The CDR3 loop reads CASSPSGANTGELFF. CDR3 nucleotides: TGCGCCAGCAGCCCTAGCGGGGCGAACACCGGGGAGCTGTTTTTT.

J is TRBJ2-1 and V is TRBV12-3 or TRBV12-4, with no clear D. CDR3 size: 13 residues. V was pared by 5 bases and J by 7 bases, with 12 bases between. The CDR3 region has the DNA TGTGCCAGCAGTACCCCTTGGGATAATGAGCAGTTCTTC. Translated: CASSTPWDNEQFF.

The CDR3 DNA reads TGTGCCAGCTCAGATCGGGACAGGGTAGCCCACGAGCAGTACTTC. It yields the protein CASSDRDRVAHEQYF. This chain connects TRBV2 to TRBJ2-7; 9 bases line up with TRBD1. The CDR3 covers 15 residues. The trim removed 8 bases at V and 5 bases at J, leaving 13 bases unmatched. The germline CDR1 and CDR2 sequences are SNHLY and FYNNEI.

The V and J genes are TRBV6-6 and TRBJ1-4, with D possibly being TRBD1 (6 bases). CDR1 and CDR2 (germline): MNHNY, SVGAGI (reference sequence). The V and J ends lost 8 bases and 7 bases respectively, with 17 bases between them. The CDR3 runs to 14 residues. In DNA, the CDR3 is TGTGCCAGCCTCGCCGGGGGCGGTATTGAAAAACTGTTTTTT. It specifies CASLAGGGIEKLFF.

The rearrangement joins TRBV6-5 to TRBJ2-6; D is ambiguous. V was pared by 6 bases and J by 2 bases, with 5 bases between. CDR1 and CDR2 (germline): MNHEY, SVGAGI. The CDR3 spans 13 residues. CDR3 in amino acids: CASRTTGANVLTF. The CDR3 DNA reads TGTGCCAGCAGAACCACTGGGGCCAACGTCCTGACTTTC.

The gene calls are TRBV7-9 and TRBJ1-1; no firm D call. The V end was cut by 4 bases, the J end by 8 bases, with 8 bases between. Germline CDR1 SEHNR, CDR2 FQNEAQ (reference sequence). The CDR3 covers 11 residues. The CDR3: CASSYIGEAFF. For the CDR3, the DNA is TGTGCCAGCAGCTATATAGGGGAAGCTTTCTTT. The full variable domain, with the rest looked up from reference TRBV7-9 and TRBJ1-1, is DTGVSQNPRHKITKRGQNVTFRCDPISEHNRLYWYRQTLGQGPEFLTYFQNEAQLEKSRLLSDRFSAERPKGSFSTLEIQRTEQGDSAMYLCASSYIGEAFFGQGTRLTVV.

J is TRBJ2-1 and V is TRBV24-1; 7 nucleotides agree with TRBD2. V shed 3 bases, J shed 2 bases, and the junction held 12 bases outside the gene matches. This CDR3 contains 18 residues. Germline values: CDR1 KGHDR, CDR2 SFDVKD. As DNA, the CDR3 is TGTGCCACCAGTGATCCCAAGGGAGGGCCCTCGACCTACAATGAGCAGTTCTTC. This encodes CATSDPKGGPSTYNEQFF.

The chain is built from TRBV11-2 and TRBJ2-2; possibly TRBD1 for D (5 bases). The CDR3 runs to 14 residues. The germline V and J ends were trimmed by 0 bases and 9 bases, with 11 bases remaining between them. Germline V gives CDR1 SGHAT, CDR2 FQNNGV. CDR3 sequence (DNA): TGTGCCAGCAGCTTAGATCAGGGTACCTGGGAGCTGTTTTTT. Translating gives CASSLDQGTWELFF. The entire variable domain, with the rest obtained from reference TRBV11-2 and TRBJ2-2, is as follows: EAGVAQSPRYKIIEKRQSVAFWCNPISGHATLYWYQQILGQGPKLLIQFQNNGVVDDSQLPKDRFSAERLKGVDSTLKIQPAKLEDSAVYLCASSLDQGTWELFFGEGSRLTVL.

The chain combines TRBV25-1 with TRBJ2-1, with 7 bases identical to TRBD2. Germline V gene lookup returns CDR1 MGHDK and CDR2 SYGVNS. The J segment lost 4 bases and the V segment lost 3 bases, leaving 9 bases of the junction unmatched. The CDR3 contains 16 residues. The CDR3 DNA is TGTGCCAGCAGTGACGGTGCGGGAGAACGATACAATGAGCAGTTCTTC. Translated, it gives CASSDGAGERYNEQFF.

V usage is TRBV28 and J usage is TRBJ1-4, with 9 bases that match TRBD1. Germline CDR1 is MDHEN and CDR2 is SYDVKM. This CDR3 is 12 amino acids long. Unmatched junction bases numbered 4, after V lost 8 bases and J lost 9 bases. The CDR3: CASGTGYQKLFF. In DNA, the CDR3 is TGTGCCAGCGGGACAGGGTACCAAAAACTGTTTTTT.

The chain joins TRBV12-3 or TRBV12-4 to TRBJ1-2; D perhaps matches TRBD1 (5 bases). CDR3 length: 13 amino acids. V lost 8 bases and J lost 0, with 10 bases in between. The CDR3 reads CASGQNANYGYTF. The CDR3 DNA reads as TGTGCCAGCGGACAAAACGCTAACTATGGCTACACCTTC.

The CDR3 region has the DNA TGTGCCAGCTCACCCCGCCCCGTGGACACTGAAGCTTTCTTT. This gives the protein CASSPRPVDTEAFF. The rearrangement links TRBV18 to TRBJ1-1, with D hard to call. The CDR3 sequence is 14 residues long. CDR1 is KGHSH and CDR2 is LQKENI in the germline V gene. Trimming took 3 bases from V and 3 from J, leaving 11 bases between them.

V and J are TRBV29-1 and TRBJ2-1; 10 bases are shared with TRBD1. V lost 6 bases to trimming and J lost 8 bases; unmatched junction nucleotides: 7. The CDR3 runs to 13 residues. Germline V gene lookup returns CDR1 SQVTM and CDR2 ANQGSEA. CDR3 protein: CSVHRDRGHEQFF. The CDR3, as DNA: TGCAGCGTGCACCGGGACAGGGGTCATGAGCAGTTCTTC.

This clone has a single count. The rearrangement uses TRBV7-2 and TRBJ1-1; D not certain. The length of the CDR3 is 11 residues. Germline V gives CDR1 SGHTA, CDR2 FQGNSA. Between the trimmed V and J ends, which lost 1 base and 10 bases, there was a span of 7 bases. Here the CDR3 reads CASSLGGIAFF. CDR3 DNA: TGTGCCAGCAGCTTAGGGGGAATAGCTTTCTTT. Filled out from reference TRBV7-2 and TRBJ1-1, the complete variable domain reads GAGVSQSPSNKVTEKGKDVELRCDPISGHTALYWYRQSLGQGLEFLIYFQGNSAPDKSGLPSDRFSAERTGGSVSTLTIQRTQQEDSAVYLCASSLGGIAFFGQGTRLTVV.

The chain has TRBV24-1 and TRBJ2-3; 12 bases are shared with TRBD1. The germline V gene has CDR1 KGHDR and CDR2 SFDVKD. This CDR3 contains 17 residues. J lost 4 bases, V lost 4 bases, and 8 bases had no gene match. The chain's CDR3 is CATSDPGQGAVADTQYF. The CDR3 nucleotides read TGTGCCACCAGTGACCCGGGACAGGGGGCTGTCGCAGATACGCAGTATTTT.

This clone was counted only a few times. The rearrangement links TRBV18 to TRBJ1-2; a possible D gene is TRBD1 (6 bases). This CDR3 spans 17 amino acids. CDR1 and CDR2 from the germline V gene are KGHSH and LQKENI. Trimming left V 5 bases short and J 6 bases short, with 25 bases between. The CDR3, as DNA: TGTGCCAGCTCAATCCGGGACACCCCTCTAGAGTCAAATGGCTACACCTTC. This translates into CASSIRDTPLESNGYTF.

J is TRBJ1-1 and V is TRBV10-3; 7 nucleotides line up with TRBD1. Germline V CDR1 and CDR2: ENHRY, SYGVKD. The CDR3 sequence is 16 residues long. Trimming took 2 bases from V and 3 from J; bases not matched to a gene: 9. CDR3 in amino acids: CAISEGGQSGDTEAFF. Written as DNA, the CDR3 is TGTGCCATCAGTGAGGGGGGACAGTCTGGGGACACTGAAGCTTTCTTT.

The gene calls are TRBV9 and TRBJ1-5; D not resolved. This CDR3 spans 13 amino acids. The germline CDR1 and CDR2 sequences are SGDLS and YYNGEE. V shed 0 bases and J shed 5 bases, with 6 bases lying between them. The CDR3 nucleotides read TGTGCCAGCAGCGTAGACGGATATCAGCCCCAGCATTTT. Its translation: CASSVDGYQPQHF.

CDR3 residues: CASSQGPSVELNYGYTF. The CDR3 nucleotides read TGTGCCAGCAGCCAAGGCCCCTCGGTGGAGCTTAACTATGGCTACACCTTC. The chain has TRBV3-1 (or the pseudogene TRBV3-2) and TRBJ1-2, with D uncertain. Germline V gene data show CDR1 as LGHDT and CDR2 as YNNKEL (reference sequence). V lost 1 base and J lost 1, with 16 bases in between. CDR3 length equals 17 residues.

This clone has just one count. The chain joins TRBV7-9 to TRBJ2-1; 13 nucleotides line up with TRBD2. This CDR3 has 15 amino acids. Germline loops: CDR1 SEHNR, CDR2 FQNEAQ (reference sequence). V gave up 5 bases and J gave up 7 bases; unmatched junction bases: 5. Here the CDR3 reads CASSLRTSGGNEQFF. CDR3 nucleotides: TGTGCCAGCAGCCTAAGGACTAGCGGGGGTAATGAGCAGTTCTTC.

The chain employs TRBV28 and TRBJ2-5, with 7 bases lining up with TRBD2. CDR3 length: 20 residues. With V trimmed by 7 bases and J by 1 base, 24 bases remained unmatched. The germline V gene has CDR1 MDHEN and CDR2 SYDVKM. CDR3 loop: CASTLPGQGTRGGVQETQYF. CDR3 DNA: TGTGCCAGCACCTTACCGGGGCAGGGAACCCGCGGGGGAGTCCAAGAGACCCAGTACTTC.

This clone was counted a single time. The chain has TRBV7-6 and TRBJ2-3, with 7 bases matching TRBD2. The CDR3 contains 15 residues. Germline CDR1 and CDR2: SGHVS and FNYEAQ. V lost 5 bases to trimming and J lost 5 bases; unmatched junction nucleotides: 10. The CDR3 loop reads CASSTRGRGIDTQYF. CDR3 DNA sequence: TGTGCCAGCAGCACCCGCGGGAGAGGTATAGATACGCAGTATTTT.

The V call is TRBV30, the J call TRBJ2-7; D is unresolved. This CDR3 region has 11 residues. Germline assignment: CDR1 GTSNPN and CDR2 SVGIG (reference sequence). With 4 bases removed from V and 0 bases from J, the gap between germline ends came to 4 bases. The CDR3 sequence: CAWTSSYEQYF. DNA of the CDR3: TGTGCCTGGACCAGCTCCTACGAGCAGTACTTC.

CDR3 sequence reads: CASRAGTGGLAFF. CDR3 DNA sequence: TGTGCCAGCAGGGCCGGGACAGGGGGCCTTGCTTTCTTT. The genes are TRBV27 and TRBJ1-1, with 12 bases identical to TRBD1. The trim removed 6 bases at V and 11 bases at J, leaving 7 bases unmatched. CDR1 is MNHEY, CDR2 SMNVEV, per germline (reference sequence). CDR3 length: 13 residues.

As regards this clone: Within the sample, other DNA sequences also encode this same CDR3. The chain combines TRBV11-1 with TRBJ2-2; D is possibly TRBD1 (7 bases). Germline loops: CDR1 SGHAT, CDR2 FQDESV (reference sequence). The CDR3 consists of 14 residues. V was shortened by 3 bases and J by 7 bases, with 12 bases between the two germline ends. CDR3 protein: CASSLGQGGGELFF. Here the CDR3 DNA reads TGTGCCAGCAGCTTGGGGCAGGGGGGCGGGGAGCTGTTTTTT.

The rearrangement joins TRBV3-1 (or the pseudogene TRBV3-2) to TRBJ2-6; D gene unclear. CDR1 is LGHDT and CDR2 is YNNKEL in the germline V gene (reference sequence). This CDR3 region has 17 residues. V was clipped by 1 base and J by 0 bases, with 10 bases between them. DNA for the CDR3: TGTGCCAGCAGCCAAGTGACCCTATTCTCTGGGGCCAACGTCCTGACTTTC. It specifies CASSQVTLFSGANVLTF.

This chain uses TRBV6-5 with TRBJ2-7; no firm D call. Trimming left V 5 bases short and J 3 bases short, with 11 bases between. The CDR3 is 13 amino acids. Germline V CDR1 and CDR2: MNHEY, SVGAGI. CDR3 residues: CASSPDESYEQYF. Written as DNA, the CDR3 is TGTGCCAGCAGTCCAGACGAAAGCTACGAGCAGTACTTC.

This chain connects TRBV15 to TRBJ1-3; 8 bases are shared with TRBD1. J gave up 2 bases and V 7 bases, and 4 bases lay outside the gene matches. Germline V gives CDR1 LNHNV, CDR2 YYDKDF (reference sequence). The CDR3 loop spans 14 amino acids. The CDR3 DNA reads as TGTGCCACCACCCAGGGGGCGGCTGGAAACACCATATATTTT. It specifies CATTQGAAGNTIYF.